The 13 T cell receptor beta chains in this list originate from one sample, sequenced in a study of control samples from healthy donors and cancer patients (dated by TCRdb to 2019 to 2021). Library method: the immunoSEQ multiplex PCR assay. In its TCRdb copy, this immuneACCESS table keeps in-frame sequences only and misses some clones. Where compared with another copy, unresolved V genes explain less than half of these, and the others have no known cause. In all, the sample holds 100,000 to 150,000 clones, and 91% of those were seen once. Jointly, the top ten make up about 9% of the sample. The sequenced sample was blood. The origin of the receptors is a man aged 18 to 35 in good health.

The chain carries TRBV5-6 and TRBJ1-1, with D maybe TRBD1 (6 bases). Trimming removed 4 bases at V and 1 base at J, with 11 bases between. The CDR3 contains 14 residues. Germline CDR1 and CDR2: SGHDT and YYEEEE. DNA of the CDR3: TGTGCCAGCAGCCCGACAGGAAGGAACACTGAAGCTTTCTTT. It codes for CASSPTGRNTEAFF.

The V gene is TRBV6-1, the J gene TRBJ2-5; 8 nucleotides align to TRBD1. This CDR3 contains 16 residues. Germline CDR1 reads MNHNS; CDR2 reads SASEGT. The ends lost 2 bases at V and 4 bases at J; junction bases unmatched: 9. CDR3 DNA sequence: TGTGCCAGCAGTGAAAGCAGGCAGGGGGCGGGAGAGACCCAGTACTTC. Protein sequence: CASSESRQGAGETQYF.

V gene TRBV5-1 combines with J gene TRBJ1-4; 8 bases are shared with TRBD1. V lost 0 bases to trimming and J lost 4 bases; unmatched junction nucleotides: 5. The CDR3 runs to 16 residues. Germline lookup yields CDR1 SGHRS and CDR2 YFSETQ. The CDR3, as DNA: TGCGCCAGCAGCTTGGGCGACAGGGGTCTTAATGAAAAACTGTTTTTT. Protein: CASSLGDRGLNEKLFF.

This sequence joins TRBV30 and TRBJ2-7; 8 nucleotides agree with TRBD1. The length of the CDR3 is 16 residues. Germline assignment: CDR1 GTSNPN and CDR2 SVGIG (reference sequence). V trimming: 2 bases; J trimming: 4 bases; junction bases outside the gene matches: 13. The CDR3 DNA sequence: TGTGCCTGGAGTACCGGACAGGGCCGTCTGGGTTACGAGCAGTACTTC. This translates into CAWSTGQGRLGYEQYF.

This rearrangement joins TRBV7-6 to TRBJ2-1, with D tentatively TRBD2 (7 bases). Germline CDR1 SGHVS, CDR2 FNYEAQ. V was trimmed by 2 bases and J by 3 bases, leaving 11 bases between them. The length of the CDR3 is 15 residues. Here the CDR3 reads CASSLLGGGYNEQFF. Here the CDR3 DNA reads TGTGCCAGCAGCTTATTAGGGGGGGGCTACAATGAGCAGTTCTTC.

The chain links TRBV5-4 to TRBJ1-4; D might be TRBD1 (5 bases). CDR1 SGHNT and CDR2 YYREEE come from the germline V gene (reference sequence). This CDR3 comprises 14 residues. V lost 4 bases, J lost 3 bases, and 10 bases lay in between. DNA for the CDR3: TGTGCCAGCAGCGGGGGGAAGTCTAATGAAAAACTGTTTTTT. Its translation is CASSGGKSNEKLFF.

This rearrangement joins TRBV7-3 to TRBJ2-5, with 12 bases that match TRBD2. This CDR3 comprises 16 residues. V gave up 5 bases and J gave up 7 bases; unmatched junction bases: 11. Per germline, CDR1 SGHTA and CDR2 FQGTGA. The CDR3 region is CASSPQASGGGGTQYF. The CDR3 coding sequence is TGTGCCAGCAGCCCCCAGGCTAGCGGGGGGGGAGGGACCCAGTACTTC.

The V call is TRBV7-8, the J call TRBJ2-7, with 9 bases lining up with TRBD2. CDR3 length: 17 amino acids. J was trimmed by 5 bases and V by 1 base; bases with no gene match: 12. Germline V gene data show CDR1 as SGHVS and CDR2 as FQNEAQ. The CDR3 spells CASSLVGAGGGSHEQYF. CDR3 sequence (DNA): TGTGCCAGCAGCTTAGTCGGTGCGGGGGGGGGTTCCCACGAGCAGTACTTC.

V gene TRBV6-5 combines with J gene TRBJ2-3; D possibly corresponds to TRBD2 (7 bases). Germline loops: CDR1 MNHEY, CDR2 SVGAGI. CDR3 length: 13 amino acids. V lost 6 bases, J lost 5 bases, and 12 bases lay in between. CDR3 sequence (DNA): TGTGCCAGCAGGGCCGGGGGGCTAGATACGCAGTATTTT. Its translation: CASRAGGLDTQYF.

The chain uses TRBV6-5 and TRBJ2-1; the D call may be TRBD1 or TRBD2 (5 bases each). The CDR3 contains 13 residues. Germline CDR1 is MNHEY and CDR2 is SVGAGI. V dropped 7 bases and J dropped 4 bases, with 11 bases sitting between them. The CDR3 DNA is TGTGCCAGCACCGAGAGGGGATACAATGAGCAGTTCTTC. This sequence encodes CASTERGYNEQFF.

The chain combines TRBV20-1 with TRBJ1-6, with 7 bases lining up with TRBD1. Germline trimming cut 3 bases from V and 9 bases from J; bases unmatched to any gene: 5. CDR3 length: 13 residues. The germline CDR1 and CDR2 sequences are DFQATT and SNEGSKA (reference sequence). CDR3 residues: CSASRRGTSPLHF. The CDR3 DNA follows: TGCAGTGCTAGTCGCAGGGGGACTTCACCCCTCCACTTT.

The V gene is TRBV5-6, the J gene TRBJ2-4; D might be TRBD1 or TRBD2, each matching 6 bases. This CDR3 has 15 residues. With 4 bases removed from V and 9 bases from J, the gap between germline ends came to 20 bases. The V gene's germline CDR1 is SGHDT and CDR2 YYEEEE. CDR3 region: CASSQRDGGGRIQYF. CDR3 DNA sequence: TGTGCCAGCAGCCAACGGGACGGAGGGGGGCGCATTCAGTACTTC.

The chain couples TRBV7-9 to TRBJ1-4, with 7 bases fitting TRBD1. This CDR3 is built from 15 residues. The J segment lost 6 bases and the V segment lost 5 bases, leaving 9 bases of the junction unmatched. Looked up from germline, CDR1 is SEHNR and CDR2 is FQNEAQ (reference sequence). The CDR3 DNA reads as TGTGCCAGCAGCCACCGAAGGGGGCGCGATGAAAAACTGTTTTTT. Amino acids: CASSHRRGRDEKLFF.